This TCR beta chain was obtained from a study of T cell changes during pregnancy in multiple sclerosis. This clone was detected once. Repertoires were generated with immunoSEQ multiplex PCR, while TCRdb's copy carries only in-frame clones and drops some. The sample has about 39,000 clones; around 80% are singletons. Germline V CDR1 and CDR2: LGHNA, YNFKEQ. Unmatched junction bases numbered 8, after V lost 5 bases and J lost 7 bases. The CDR3 is made up of 15 amino acids. This clonotype originated in a female donor with multiple sclerosis, enrolled in a pregnancy study. The sample here was CD4+ T cells from peripheral blood mononuclear cells, taken before pregnancy. The V and J genes are TRBV4-2 and TRBJ2-1; 10 nucleotides align to TRBD2. CDR3 amino acids: CASSSGTSVGNEQFF. CDR3 sequence (DNA): TGTGCCAGCAGCTCCGGGACTAGCGTAGGAAATGAGCAGTTCTTC.